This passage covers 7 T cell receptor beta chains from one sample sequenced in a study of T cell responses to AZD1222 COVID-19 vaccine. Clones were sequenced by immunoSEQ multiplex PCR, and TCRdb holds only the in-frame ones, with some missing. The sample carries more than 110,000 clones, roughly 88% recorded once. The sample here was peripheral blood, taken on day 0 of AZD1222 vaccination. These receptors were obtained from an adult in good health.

The CDR3 nucleotides read TGCAGTGCTGGGAGTTTAGGTACGCAGTATTTT. Amino acids: CSAGSLGTQYF. The rearrangement links TRBV20-1 to TRBJ2-3; possible D gene TRBD2, 5 bases. Looked up from germline, CDR1 is DFQATT and CDR2 is SNEGSKA (reference sequence). V shed 5 bases and J shed 8 bases, with 11 bases lying between them. The length of the CDR3 is 11 residues.

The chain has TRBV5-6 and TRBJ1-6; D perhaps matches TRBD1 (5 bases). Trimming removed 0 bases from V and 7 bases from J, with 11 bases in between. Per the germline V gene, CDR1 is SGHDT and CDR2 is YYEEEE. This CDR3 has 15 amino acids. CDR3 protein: CASSLGPGLNSPLHF. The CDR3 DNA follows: TGTGCCAGCAGCTTGGGGCCAGGGCTGAATTCACCCCTCCACTTT.

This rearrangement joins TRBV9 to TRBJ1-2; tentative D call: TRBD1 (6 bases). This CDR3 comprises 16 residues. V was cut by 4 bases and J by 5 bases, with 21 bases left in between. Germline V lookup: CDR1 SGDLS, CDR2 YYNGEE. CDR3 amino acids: CASSPEAQGFWYGYTF. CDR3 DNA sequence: TGTGCCAGCAGCCCAGAGGCACAGGGTTTTTGGTATGGCTACACCTTC.

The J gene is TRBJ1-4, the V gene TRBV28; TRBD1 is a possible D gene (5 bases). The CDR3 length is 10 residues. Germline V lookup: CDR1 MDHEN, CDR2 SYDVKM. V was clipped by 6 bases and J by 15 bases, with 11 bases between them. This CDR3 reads CASRGPRLFF. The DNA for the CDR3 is TGTGCCAGCAGGGGGCCGAGATTGTTTTTT.

The CDR3 region is CASTAGTSGRETQYF. The CDR3 DNA reads TGTGCCAGCACAGCCGGGACTAGCGGGAGAGAGACCCAGTACTTC. This chain connects TRBV11-2 to TRBJ2-5; TRBD2 matches 14 bases. This CDR3 comprises 15 residues. J lost 4 bases, V lost 7 bases, and 5 bases had no gene match. Germline CDR1 is SGHAT and CDR2 is FQNNGV.

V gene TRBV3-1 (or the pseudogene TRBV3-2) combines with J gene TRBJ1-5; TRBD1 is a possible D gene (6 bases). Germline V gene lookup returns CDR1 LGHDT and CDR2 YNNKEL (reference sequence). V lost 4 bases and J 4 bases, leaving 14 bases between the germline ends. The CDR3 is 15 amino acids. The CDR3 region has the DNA TGTGCCAGCAGCCCATCGGACAGTACAAATCAGCCCCAGCATTTT. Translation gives CASSPSDSTNQPQHF.

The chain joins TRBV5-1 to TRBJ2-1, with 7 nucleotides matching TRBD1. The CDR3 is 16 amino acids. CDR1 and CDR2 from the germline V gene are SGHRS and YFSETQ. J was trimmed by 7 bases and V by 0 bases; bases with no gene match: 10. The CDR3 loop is CASSLAKGAALNEQFF. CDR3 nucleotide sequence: TGCGCCAGCAGCTTGGCTAAGGGGGCGGCTTTAAATGAGCAGTTCTTC.